This is a list of T cell receptor beta chains from one sample in a study of cytomegalovirus exposure and HLA in healthy donors. Profiled with immunoSEQ multiplex PCR; TCRdb holds only in-frame clones, not every one. The table has 160,000 or so clones, approximately 80% seen once; the top ten hold about 6.3%. Sequencing was done on a sample of PBMCs. All receptors derive from a male donor in good health and CMV-seropositive. CDR3s include the opening cysteine and the closing phenylalanine or tryptophan. Fields, in order: clone size, D gene, V gene, J gene, CDR3 protein, CDR3 DNA. The D gene is left open where the match is weak. Rows give clone size only sometimes, using once, few, many, or a class for an expanded clone.

NA	TRBD1	TRBV7-9	TRBJ2-4	CASSSHQGAGGAKNIQYF	TGTGCCAGCAGCTCCCACCAGGGGGCGGGTGGGGCCAAAAACATTCAGTACTTC
NA	NA	TRBV10-3	TRBJ2-2	CAISGTRAGDTGELFF	TGTGCCATCAGCGGGACTCGGGCTGGGGACACCGGGGAGCTGTTTTTT
NA	NA	TRBV5-8	TRBJ2-2	CASRSGPGELFF	TGTGCCAGCCGGTCCGGTCCCGGGGAGCTGTTTTTT
NA	NA	TRBV10-3	TRBJ2-3	CAISGSGPDTQYF	TGTGCCATCAGTGGTTCAGGGCCGGATACGCAGTATTTT
NA	TRBD2	TRBV30	TRBJ2-1	CAWSVRRLAGPDNEQFF	TGTGCCTGGAGTGTAAGGCGACTAGCGGGACCGGACAATGAGCAGTTCTTC
NA	NA	TRBV2	TRBJ1-5	CASLGTHNQPQHF	TGTGCCAGCCTCGGGACTCACAATCAGCCCCAGCATTTT
once	TRBD1	TRBV2	TRBJ1-4	CASGAGGQPNEKLFF	TGTGCCAGCGGTGCTGGGGGACAGCCTAATGAAAAACTGTTTTTT
NA	NA	TRBV28	TRBJ1-2	CASSDMLEGYTF	TGTGCCAGCAGTGACATGTTGGAAGGCTACACCTTC
NA	NA	TRBV5-1	TRBJ2-7	CASRWRGGDYEQYF	TGCGCCAGCAGGTGGAGGGGGGGTGACTACGAGCAGTACTTC
NA	NA	TRBV6-1	TRBJ1-2	CATSQGWGYTF	TGTGCCACCTCCCAGGGCTGGGGCTACACCTTC
NA	NA	TRBV30	TRBJ1-2	CARWTGGGGGYTF	TGTGCCCGATGGACCGGGGGAGGTGGAGGCTACACCTTC
few	TRBD2	TRBV4-3	TRBJ2-7	CASSQEGGLGLAGYEQYF	TGCGCCAGCAGCCAAGAGGGGGGTCTCGGACTAGCGGGCTACGAGCAGTACTTC